The 28 T cell receptor beta chains below all came from one sample that was sequenced in a study of control samples from healthy donors and cancer patients. Data came from immunoSEQ multiplex PCR; TCRdb stores just in-frame clones and leaves some out. The sample holds 100,000 or so clones, less than 90% seen once. The material sequenced was blood. All receptors derive from a woman between 50 and 59 years old in good health.

There are a few counts of this clone. The chain combines TRBV9 with TRBJ1-2; TRBD1 might be the D (6 bases). The CDR3 extends over 15 amino acids. Germline V gives CDR1 SGDLS, CDR2 YYNGEE. Between the trimmed V and J ends, which lost 4 bases and 5 bases, there was a span of 18 bases. The CDR3 loop reads CASSTSSRGGYGYTF. CDR3 coding DNA: TGTGCCAGCAGCACGAGCAGCAGGGGAGGTTATGGCTACACCTTC.

This clone was seen once. V is TRBV15 and J is TRBJ1-2; D uncertain. The CDR3 is 16 residues long. Trimming stripped 5 bases from V and 2 bases from J, with 18 bases between. CDR1 is LNHNV, CDR2 YYDKDF, per germline (reference sequence). The CDR3 DNA sequence: TGTGCCACCAGCTTCCGACCGACACCTACCAACTATGGCTACACCTTC. Translation gives CATSFRPTPTNYGYTF.

Remarks on this clone: A read error may account for a junction end that differs from germline. The genes are TRBV30 and TRBJ1-6, with 7 bases identical to TRBD1. This CDR3 has 12 residues. The germline V gene encodes CDR1 GTSNPN and CDR2 SVGIG (reference sequence). In nucleotides, the CDR3 is TGTGCTTGGACAGGCGGCCTGTCGCCCCTCCACTTT. This codes for CAWTGGLSPLHF.

The rearrangement uses TRBV5-4 and TRBJ2-1, with 9 positions matching TRBD2. With 2 bases clipped from V and 7 bases from J, the junction kept 19 bases outside the gene matches. Per germline, CDR1 SGHNT and CDR2 YYREEE (reference sequence). This CDR3 region has 19 residues. The DNA of the CDR3 is TGTGCCAGCAGCTTCCTAGCGGGCGCGGGGGGGCCGATCGGGAATGAGCAGTTCTTC. It is translated as CASSFLAGAGGPIGNEQFF. The complete variable domain, with remaining parts taken from reference TRBV5-4 and TRBJ2-1, reads ETGVTQSPTHLIKTRGQQVTLRCSSQSGHNTVSWYQQALGQGPQFIFQYYREEENGRGNFPPRFSGLQFPNYSSELNVNALELDDSALYLCASSFLAGAGGPIGNEQFFGPGTRLTVL.

This chain connects TRBV6-2 or TRBV6-3 to TRBJ2-3; perhaps TRBD1 as D (5 bases). Trimming pared 4 bases from V and 1 base from J, leaving 12 bases between. The CDR3 covers 15 residues. Germline V gives CDR1 MNHEY, CDR2 SVGEGT. The CDR3, as DNA: TGTGCCAGCAGTTCAGGGCCGTGGGGCACAGATACGCAGTATTTT. Translated: CASSSGPWGTDTQYF.

This chain joins TRBV7-9 and TRBJ2-1; 13 bases match TRBD2. CDR3 length: 15 residues. Trimming removed 7 bases from V and 9 bases from J; junction bases left unmatched: 9. Germline V lookup: CDR1 SEHNR, CDR2 FQNEAQ (reference sequence). As DNA, the CDR3 is TGTGCCAGCACCCAACTAGCGGGAGGGCGGAGTGAGCAGTTCTTC. Protein sequence: CASTQLAGGRSEQFF.

V is TRBV7-8 and J is TRBJ1-3; no firm D call. Germline V gene sequence: CDR1 SGHVS, CDR2 FQNEAQ. V shed 5 bases and J shed 4 bases, with 21 bases lying between them. This CDR3 is built from 17 residues. CDR3 sequence: CASSPGAIRLVGNTIYF. CDR3 sequence (DNA): TGTGCCAGCAGCCCCGGAGCCATCCGACTCGTGGGAAACACCATATATTTT.

The chain joins TRBV6-4 to TRBJ2-1, with D perhaps matching TRBD1 or TRBD2 (5 bases each). V gave up 6 bases and J gave up 3 bases, with 12 bases separating them. Looked up from germline, CDR1 is MRHNA and CDR2 is SNTAGT. This CDR3 comprises 14 residues. The CDR3 sequence is CASSRDGDYNEQFF. The CDR3 region has the DNA TGTGCCAGCAGCCGGGACGGTGACTACAATGAGCAGTTCTTC.

The V gene is TRBV3-1 (or the pseudogene TRBV3-2), the J gene TRBJ1-4, with D unclear. Trimming stripped 6 bases from V and 7 bases from J, with 6 bases between. The CDR3 covers 11 residues. The germline V gene encodes CDR1 LGHDT and CDR2 YNNKEL (reference sequence). For the CDR3, the DNA is TGTGCCAGCAGTCGACGTGAAAAACTGTTTTTT. Translation gives CASSRREKLFF.

The chain employs TRBV5-1 and TRBJ2-1; 7 nucleotides match TRBD2. V shed 5 bases, J shed 7 bases, and the junction held 12 bases outside the gene matches. The CDR3 spans 15 residues. Germline V CDR1 and CDR2: SGHRS, YFSETQ. This chain's CDR3 is CASSLDTGGLNEQFF. As DNA, the CDR3 is TGCGCCAGCAGTTTAGATACGGGGGGTTTGAATGAGCAGTTCTTC.

The chain joins TRBV7-9 to TRBJ2-1; 15 bases map to TRBD2. V lost 2 bases, J lost 8 bases, and 7 bases stayed unmatched. Germline lookup yields CDR1 SEHNR and CDR2 FQNEAQ (reference sequence). This CDR3 region has 17 residues. CDR3 in amino acids: CASSLRTSGRAFHEQFF. CDR3 coding DNA: TGTGCCAGCAGCTTAAGGACTAGCGGGAGGGCCTTCCATGAGCAGTTCTTC.

V is TRBV27 and J is TRBJ2-7; 8 nucleotides agree with TRBD2. The CDR3 is 15 residues long. The trim removed 3 bases at V and 5 bases at J, leaving 9 bases unmatched. Looked up from germline, CDR1 is MNHEY and CDR2 is SMNVEV (reference sequence). The CDR3 DNA follows: TGTGCCAGCAGTTTCCCCGGGACTAGTATCAACGAGCAGTACTTC. This gives the protein CASSFPGTSINEQYF.

This rearrangement joins TRBV3-1 (or the pseudogene TRBV3-2) to TRBJ2-1, with D possibly being TRBD2 (6 bases). The germline CDR1 and CDR2 sequences are LGHDT and YNNKEL (reference sequence). Deletions cut 4 bases from V and 7 bases from J, with 14 bases between. This CDR3 has 14 amino acids. Here the CDR3 DNA reads TGTGCCAGCAGCCCCCCTGGAGGGGATAATGAGCAGTTCTTC. It is translated as CASSPPGGDNEQFF.

The J gene is TRBJ1-2, the V gene TRBV29-1; possibly TRBD1 for D (6 bases). V lost 4 bases and J 7 bases, leaving 10 bases between the germline ends. There are 11 residues in the CDR3. CDR1 is SQVTM and CDR2 is ANQGSEA in the germline V gene. CDR3 in amino acids: CSVVRGSGYTF. For the CDR3, the DNA is TGCAGCGTTGTCAGGGGCTCTGGCTACACCTTC.

The chain is built from TRBV9 and TRBJ2-1, with a tentative D call TRBD1 (6 bases). V was trimmed by 4 bases and J by 5 bases, leaving 19 bases between them. The germline gives CDR1 SGDLS, CDR2 YYNGEE. The CDR3 is 16 amino acids. The CDR3 DNA follows: TGTGCCAGCAGCTTACGGACAGACTCCCGAGACAATGAGCAGTTCTTC. Translation gives CASSLRTDSRDNEQFF.

This clone was detected once. The gene calls are TRBV5-4 and TRBJ2-4, with 7 bases that match TRBD1. V trimming: 3 bases; J trimming: 0 bases; junction bases outside the gene matches: 6. The CDR3 length is 16 residues. From germline, CDR1 is SGHNT and CDR2 YYREEE (reference sequence). The CDR3 nucleotides read TGTGCCAGCAGCTGGGGACAGAGGGCAGCCAAAAACATTCAGTACTTC. Residues: CASSWGQRAAKNIQYF. The full variable domain, rest sourced from reference TRBV5-4 and TRBJ2-4, is ETGVTQSPTHLIKTRGQQVTLRCSSQSGHNTVSWYQQALGQGPQFIFQYYREEENGRGNFPPRFSGLQFPNYSSELNVNALELDDSALYLCASSWGQRAAKNIQYFGAGTRLSVL.

The genes are TRBV14 and TRBJ1-2; 8 bases map to TRBD1. From germline, CDR1 is SGHDN and CDR2 FVKESK. The CDR3 is 14 amino acids. V lost 2 bases to trimming and J lost 5 bases; unmatched junction nucleotides: 4. Here the CDR3 DNA reads TGTGCCAGCAGCCAAACAGGGGGAAAGTATGGCTACACCTTC. Encoded protein: CASSQTGGKYGYTF.

Only one count was recorded for this clone. The chain carries TRBV11-2 and TRBJ1-1; possible D gene TRBD1, 6 bases. Between the trimmed V and J ends, which lost 8 bases and 1 base, there was a span of 20 bases. CDR3 length equals 16 residues. Germline V gives CDR1 SGHAT, CDR2 FQNNGV. In nucleotides, the CDR3 is TGTGCCAGCTTAAAGGGGGTAGGGCTACGGAACACTGAAGCTTTCTTT. This sequence encodes CASLKGVGLRNTEAFF.

The V gene is TRBV20-1, the J gene TRBJ1-1, with 8 bases lining up with TRBD1. The CDR3 is made up of 11 amino acids. Germline V gives CDR1 DFQATT, CDR2 SNEGSKA (reference sequence). Trimming at V came to 5 bases and at J to 10 bases, leaving 6 bases not matched to a gene. The CDR3, as DNA: TGCAGTGCTCAGGGACAGGTAGGAGCTTTCTTT. It encodes CSAQGQVGAFF.

The rearrangement uses TRBV19 and TRBJ2-5, with TRBD1 matching over 8 bases. Germline CDR1 reads LNHDA; CDR2 reads SQIVND (reference sequence). The J segment lost 2 bases and the V segment lost 6 bases, leaving 17 bases of the junction unmatched. The CDR3 loop spans 18 amino acids. CDR3 coding DNA: TGTGCCAGTAGACGCACCGGGACAGGTCAAAAGTCACAAGAGACCCAGTACTTC. This sequence encodes CASRRTGTGQKSQETQYF.

The gene calls are TRBV7-9 and TRBJ2-7, with D perhaps matching TRBD2 (6 bases). The V and J ends lost 4 bases and 6 bases respectively, with 16 bases between them. The CDR3 sequence is 14 residues long. Germline CDR1 reads SEHNR; CDR2 reads FQNEAQ (reference sequence). The CDR3: CASSSFGGGSEQYF. CDR3 DNA: TGTGCCAGCAGCTCCTTCGGAGGAGGGTCCGAGCAGTACTTC.

This clone was observed once. Without the conserved terminal phenylalanine or tryptophan, this CDR3 likely stems from a read error. It is unclear where the CDR3 begins or ends on the DNA, so no DNA is shown, and the CDR3 is as TCRdb lists it. The chain carries TRBV21-1 and TRBJ2-7; TRBD2, as called in the table, went unchecked against the DNA. TRBV21-1 represents a pseudogene. With termini counted, the CDR3 has 15 amino acids. The CDR3 here is CASSKGPEGGGVEEA.

The rearrangement links TRBV18 to TRBJ1-2, with 7 bases lining up with TRBD1. There are 14 residues in the CDR3. The junction had 10 bases not matched to a gene; V was cut back by 5 bases and J by 7 bases. CDR1 and CDR2 from the germline V gene are KGHSH and LQKENI. In nucleotides, the CDR3 is TGTGCCAGCTCAAAGGAAGCCACAGGGGCTGGCTACACCTTC. It translates to CASSKEATGAGYTF.

This chain uses TRBV30 with TRBJ2-6; unclear D gene. V was cut by 3 bases and J by 0 bases, with 6 bases left in between. CDR1 and CDR2 (germline): GTSNPN, SVGIG (reference sequence). The CDR3 has 14 residues. Here the CDR3 DNA reads TGTGCCTGGAGAAGGTACTCTGGGGCCAACGTCCTGACTTTC. Its translation is CAWRRYSGANVLTF.

This chain connects TRBV3-1 (or the pseudogene TRBV3-2) to TRBJ1-2, with D unresolved. V lost 2 bases and J lost 1, with 5 bases in between. The CDR3 length is 13 residues. Germline V gene data show CDR1 as LGHDT and CDR2 as YNNKEL (reference sequence). CDR3 sequence (DNA): TGTGCCAGCAGCCAACAAAATAACTATGGCTACACCTTC. Translated, it gives CASSQQNNYGYTF.

This clone was detected once. This chain uses TRBV2 with TRBJ1-5; no clear D gene. The germline V gene has CDR1 SNHLY and CDR2 FYNNEI. V was pared by 5 bases and J by 6 bases, with 17 bases between. The CDR3 loop spans 15 amino acids. The CDR3 coding sequence is TGTGCCAGCAGTCCCTTTTGGGGAGATGGTCAGCCCCAGCATTTT. Translating it yields CASSPFWGDGQPQHF.

This sequence joins TRBV2 and TRBJ1-2; D perhaps matches TRBD1 (5 bases). Germline V gives CDR1 SNHLY, CDR2 FYNNEI. V was pared by 3 bases and J by 6 bases, with 8 bases between. The CDR3 has 12 residues. CDR3 loop: CASSEGGNGYTF. As DNA, the CDR3 is TGTGCCAGCAGTGAGGGGGGAAATGGCTACACCTTC. Drawing the rest from reference TRBV2 and TRBJ1-2, the complete variable domain is EPEVTQTPSHQVTQMGQEVILRCVPISNHLYFYWYRQILGQKVEFLVSFYNNEISEKSEIFDDQFSVERPDGSNFTLKIRSTKLEDSAMYFCASSEGGNGYTFGSGTRLTVV.

V gene TRBV7-3 combines with J gene TRBJ2-7, with 9 bases identical to TRBD2. The CDR3 has 18 residues. The V and J ends lost 1 base and 3 bases, in that order; junction bases with no gene match: 13. Germline assignment: CDR1 SGHTA and CDR2 FQGTGA. CDR3 region: CASSLNQIGGSGSYEQYV. CDR3 sequence (DNA): TGTGCCAGCAGCTTAAACCAAATAGGGGGTAGCGGGAGCTACGAGCAGTACGTC.